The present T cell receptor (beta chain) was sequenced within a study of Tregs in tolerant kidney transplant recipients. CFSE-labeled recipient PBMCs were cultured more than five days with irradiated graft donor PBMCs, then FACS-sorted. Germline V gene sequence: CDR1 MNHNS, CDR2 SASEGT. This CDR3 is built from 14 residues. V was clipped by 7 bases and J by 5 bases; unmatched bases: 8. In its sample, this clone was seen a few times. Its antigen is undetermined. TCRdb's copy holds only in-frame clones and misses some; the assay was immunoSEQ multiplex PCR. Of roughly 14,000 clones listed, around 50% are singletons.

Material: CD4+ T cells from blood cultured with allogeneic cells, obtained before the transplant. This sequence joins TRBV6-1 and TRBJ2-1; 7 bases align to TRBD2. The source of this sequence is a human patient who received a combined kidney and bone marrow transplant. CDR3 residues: CASNREAQHNEQFF. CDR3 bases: TGTGCCAGCAACCGGGAGGCTCAGCACAATGAGCAGTTCTTC.